This TCR beta chain was identified in a study of shared clonotypes between healthy human individuals. Study findings and constraints: The authors expected sequencing depth to affect clonotype sharing among donors.

Note on this clone: Its specificity is not known.

HIV-negative, healthy adults without recent acute infections or vaccinations were the donors. The run depth of the assay was deep. Every subset had its genomic DNA shared out evenly among several immunoSEQ plates. This table comes from immunoSEQ multiplex PCR, and its TCRdb copy is limited to in-frame clones, with some not included. This repertoire shows approximately 1,500,000 clones, 95% to 99% found once; its top ten account for roughly 0.45%. The germline V gene encodes CDR1 PRHDT and CDR2 FYEKMQ (reference sequence). The V end was cut by 6 bases, the J end by 6 bases, with 14 bases between. The CDR3 has 13 amino acids.

Input material: naive CD4+ T cells sorted from blood. Indicated subset: CD45RA+ positively selected. This clonotype originated in a man aged 25 to 45 in good health. The chain is built from TRBV13 and TRBJ1-2, with D perhaps matching TRBD1 (6 bases). The CDR3 reads CASREGGLDGYTF. The CDR3 nucleotides are TGTGCCAGCAGGGAGGGGGGTCTTGATGGCTACACCTTC.